These T cell receptor beta chains were read from a single sample in a study of T cell changes during pregnancy in multiple sclerosis. The repertoire was sequenced with immunoSEQ multiplex PCR; TCRdb's copy has only in-frame clones and lacks some. This table holds about 68,000 clones, around nine tenths found once. Sample: peripheral blood, taken after pregnancy. Receptors originate from a female donor in good health, enrolled as a control in a pregnancy study. Both conserved end residues are part of each CDR3.

j_gene	v_gene	CDR3aa
TRBJ2-1	TRBV6-5	CASSRSYRDNEQFF
TRBJ2-7	TRBV19	CASRGERDRGVYEQYF
TRBJ1-6	TRBV19	CASSIAGQGNSPLHF
TRBJ2-3	TRBV9	CASSVGTSGVNTDTQYF
TRBJ1-5	TRBV5-1	CASSYTGGQPQHF
TRBJ1-5	TRBV27	CASSPGTGIRPQHF
TRBJ2-7	TRBV5-1	CASSPGTRTSGPGGVFYEQYF
TRBJ2-7	TRBV5-6	CASTRGGAFTYEQYF
TRBJ2-3	TRBV11-3	CASCSAGGSDTQYF
TRBJ2-2	TRBV4-2	CASTSRQSPAGELFF
TRBJ2-2	TRBV7-9	CASSELAGRTGELFF
TRBJ2-1	TRBV7-9	CASRSSVGRYNEQFF
TRBJ2-7	TRBV7-2	CASSPRGGRVSYEQYF
TRBJ1-2	TRBV6-9	CASSWSAGVQDYGYTF
TRBJ2-5	TRBV5-4	CASSLGIAGQVVKTQYF
TRBJ2-5	TRBV9	CASSPTLWGEETQYF
TRBJ1-5	TRBV2	CASSEAQGNQPQHF
TRBJ2-1	TRBV7-2	CASSSPVTGTSGNEQFF
TRBJ2-1	TRBV9	CASSSSIAGNYNEQFF
TRBJ1-1	TRBV9	CASSPPGAPEAFF
TRBJ2-1	TRBV5-1	CASSFTRLAYEQFF
TRBJ1-1	TRBV11-2	CASSLGRDRGHTEAFF
TRBJ2-1	TRBV2	CASETGTGSYNEQFF
TRBJ1-5	TRBV6-1	CASSEWAVNQPQHF
TRBJ1-2	TRBV6-5	CASTPIQGNYGYTF
TRBJ2-5	TRBV14	CASSRHAGGGFETQYF
TRBJ2-7	TRBV5-1	CASSDPSHSYEQYF